These 11 T cell receptor beta chains were all obtained from the same sample, sequenced in a study of shared clonotypes between healthy human individuals. TCRdb's table, derived via immunoSEQ multiplex PCR, lists solely in-frame clones and lacks some. The table includes over a million clones, roughly 96% detected once. The material sequenced was naive CD4+ T cells sorted from blood. As to subset: CD45RA+ positively selected. The receptors were gathered from a man aged 25 to 40 in good health.

The V and J genes are TRBV6-6 and TRBJ2-7; 9 bases are a match to TRBD1. This CDR3 has 12 residues. CDR1 and CDR2 (germline): MNHNY, SVGAGI (reference sequence). Losses at the gene ends were 10 bases for V and 2 bases for J; bases not matched to a gene: 3. The CDR3 loop is CATGQGPYEQYF. For the CDR3, the DNA is TGTGCCACGGGACAGGGACCCTACGAGCAGTACTTC.

The chain joins TRBV4-1 to TRBJ2-5; D gene unclear. The CDR3 covers 15 residues. Germline V gene data show CDR1 as MGHRA and CDR2 as YSYEKL. V was trimmed by 2 bases and J by 2 bases, leaving 12 bases between them. The CDR3 DNA follows: TGCGCCAGCAGCCAAAATTTGGCGTCACAAGAGACCCAGTACTTC. Translating it yields CASSQNLASQETQYF.

The V and J genes are TRBV27 and TRBJ2-2, with 12 nucleotides matching TRBD2. Trimming took 6 bases from V and 4 from J; bases not matched to a gene: 15. Per the germline V gene, CDR1 is MNHEY and CDR2 is SMNVEV (reference sequence). This CDR3 spans 19 amino acids. Here the CDR3 DNA reads TGTGCCAGCAGCCTGGGGTTGCTAGCGGGAGGGCCTAGCACCGGGGAGCTGTTTTTT. Protein product: CASSLGLLAGGPSTGELFF.

The chain joins TRBV2 to TRBJ2-1; the D is unclear. CDR1 is SNHLY, CDR2 FYNNEI, per germline. Trimming cost V 3 bases and J 0 bases, with 12 bases left between them. This CDR3 has 16 amino acids. CDR3: CASSESGESSYNEQFF. Here the CDR3 DNA reads TGTGCCAGCAGTGAGTCTGGCGAGAGCTCCTACAATGAGCAGTTCTTC.

The chain links TRBV20-1 to TRBJ2-1; TRBD2 matches 7 bases. The CDR3 consists of 10 residues. With V trimmed by 7 bases and J by 12 bases, 6 bases remained unmatched. Germline assignment: CDR1 DFQATT and CDR2 SNEGSKA (reference sequence). The CDR3 DNA is TGCAGTGTATGGCGGGAGCCGCAGTTCTTC. As protein: CSVWREPQFF.

The count of this clone is one. V gene TRBV7-9 combines with J gene TRBJ2-6; perhaps TRBD2 as D (6 bases). Germline CDR1 reads SEHNR; CDR2 reads FQNEAQ (reference sequence). Trimming stripped 11 bases from V and 3 bases from J, with 11 bases between. This CDR3 is built from 13 residues. This CDR3 is CAHGGIGANVLTF. The CDR3 DNA is TGTGCCCACGGGGGAATTGGGGCCAACGTCCTGACTTTC.

CDR3 DNA: TGCGCCAGCAGCCCGTTCGACGGCTCCTACGAGCAGTACTTC. Its protein product is CASSPFDGSYEQYF. V and J are TRBV5-1 and TRBJ2-7, with D unclear. The CDR3 extends over 14 amino acids. V lost 4 bases and J 0 bases, leaving 11 bases between the germline ends. The germline V gene has CDR1 SGHRS and CDR2 YFSETQ.

The V gene is TRBV5-6, the J gene TRBJ2-7; perhaps TRBD1 as D (6 bases). This CDR3 region has 15 residues. CDR1 and CDR2 from the germline V gene are SGHDT and YYEEEE. Trimming took 4 bases from V and 2 from J, leaving 16 bases between them. The CDR3 reads CASSGKRAGAYEQYF. In nucleotides, the CDR3 is TGTGCCAGCAGCGGGAAACGGGCAGGGGCCTACGAGCAGTACTTC.

This chain links TRBV6-5 with TRBJ2-7; 8 nucleotides align to TRBD2. Germline loops: CDR1 MNHEY, CDR2 SVGAGI. The CDR3 contains 14 residues. The trim removed 2 bases at V and 6 bases at J, leaving 6 bases unmatched. The CDR3 loop reads CASSYGLTSAEQYF. In nucleotides, the CDR3 is TGTGCCAGCAGTTACGGTCTGACTAGCGCCGAGCAGTACTTC.

This chain uses TRBV7-9 with TRBJ1-1; D remains unclear. The CDR3 loop spans 18 amino acids. V lost 5 bases and J lost 1, with 23 bases in between. Germline loops: CDR1 SEHNR, CDR2 FQNEAQ (reference sequence). The CDR3 DNA follows: TGTGCCAGCAGCCCAGCGGGTTCTCCTAATTTGGCGAACACTGAAGCTTTCTTT. Translated, it gives CASSPAGSPNLANTEAFF.

The V and J genes are TRBV2 and TRBJ2-3, with unresolved D. The germline gives CDR1 SNHLY, CDR2 FYNNEI. Between the trimmed V and J ends, which lost 2 bases and 2 bases, there was a span of 5 bases. This CDR3 is 13 amino acids long. CDR3 in amino acids: CASSEWVTDTQYF. CDR3 coding DNA: TGTGCCAGCAGTGAATGGGTCACAGATACGCAGTATTTT.